Sequencing of this T cell receptor beta chain was carried out in a study of a mutant IDH1 vaccine in newly diagnosed glioma. Across the whole study: Vaccination followed radiotherapy alone by 4-6 weeks, or accompanied temozolomide cycles.

The germline V gene has CDR1 MNHNS and CDR2 SASEGT. The CDR3 has 13 residues. Trimming removed 7 bases from V and 3 bases from J; junction bases left unmatched: 4. Produced via immunoSEQ multiplex PCR; TCRdb's table is partial and in-frame only. The repertoire holds over 60,000 clones, roughly 81% seen once, with 5.4% in the top ten. Turning to this clone: Antigen unknown.

Time point noted: week 35, safety follow-up. In the vaccine, a single dose held 300 ug of the mutant IDH1 20-mer peptide, along with topical imiquimod. At weeks 1, 3, 5, 7, 11, 15, 19 and 23, patients received a vaccination, eight in all. Astrocytomas found in donors were new, WHO grade 3 or 4, IDH1-mutant and ATRX-lost. The TCR sequence derives from a man aged 35-49 years with glioma. The V gene is TRBV6-1, the J gene TRBJ2-7, with 9 nucleotides matching TRBD1. The material sequenced was PBMCs, taken from a glioma patient whose treatment included an IDH1 peptide vaccine. The DNA for the CDR3 is TGTGCCAGCACACGGGACAGGGTCTACGAGCAGTACTTC. Its translation is CASTRDRVYEQYF.